The clone carrying this T cell receptor (beta chain) showed up many times. Germline-derived CDR1 and CDR2 are SQVTM and ANQGSEA. V dropped 6 bases and J dropped 2; count of bases not matched to a gene: 6. The CDR3 covers 13 residues. The sample comes from a study of T cells in Graves' hyperthyroidism and ophthalmopathy. Overall study context: Prior to any treatment, at the point of initial diagnosis, peripheral blood was collected.

Amplification yielded TCR beta CDR3 regions, with RNA transcripts as the source. A set of HTBI primers served as the primers for a first-round RT-PCR of the TCR CDR3. In TCRdb, the multiplex PCR reads were re-called with MiXCR into one record per CDR3 protein. The sample gives fewer than 750,000 distinct CDR3 sequences, about 15% of which show up once; roughly 4.5% is in the top ten. Patients were excluded because of uncontrolled infection, other autoimmune disease, pregnancy or lactation. It was 8.5 to 10 ml of fresh peripheral blood that supplied the PBMCs. Input material: blood. This chain uses TRBV29-1 with TRBJ1-2, with TRBD1 matching 7 bases. The clonotype was recovered from a middle-aged woman with Graves' ophthalmopathy. CDR3 bases: TGCAGCGTAGCCGAACAGGGGAACTATGGCTACACCTTC. Its protein product is CSVAEQGNYGYTF.